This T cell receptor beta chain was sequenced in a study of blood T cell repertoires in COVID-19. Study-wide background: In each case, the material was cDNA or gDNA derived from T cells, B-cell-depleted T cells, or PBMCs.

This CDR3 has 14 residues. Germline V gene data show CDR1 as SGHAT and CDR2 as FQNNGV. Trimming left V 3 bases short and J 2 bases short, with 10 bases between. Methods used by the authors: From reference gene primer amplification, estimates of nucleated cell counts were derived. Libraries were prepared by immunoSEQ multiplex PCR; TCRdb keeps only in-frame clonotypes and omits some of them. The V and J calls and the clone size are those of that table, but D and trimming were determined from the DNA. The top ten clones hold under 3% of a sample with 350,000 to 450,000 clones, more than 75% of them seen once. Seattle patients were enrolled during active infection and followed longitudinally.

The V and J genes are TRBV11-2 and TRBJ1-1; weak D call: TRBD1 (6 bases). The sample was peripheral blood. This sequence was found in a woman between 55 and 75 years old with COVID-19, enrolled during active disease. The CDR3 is CASSFTGLNTEAFF. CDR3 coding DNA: TGTGCCAGCAGCTTCACAGGGCTTAACACTGAAGCTTTCTTT.